Listed below are T cell receptor beta chains from one sample, sequenced in a study of T cell responses to AZD1222 COVID-19 vaccine. Sequencing used immunoSEQ multiplex PCR; TCRdb keeps in-frame clones, though not all of them. The profile shows 85,000 to 130,000 clones, roughly 89% of them singletons. The source material was peripheral blood, sampled on day 0 of AZD1222 vaccination. The receptor source for this set is an adult in good health. Both conserved end residues are part of each CDR3. A D gene is named only where the DNA matches it firmly. Some rows have no size entry. The others give once, few or many, or a class for an expanded clone.

NA | TRBD1 | TRBJ1-3 | TRBV9 | CASSATGTVISGNTIYF | TGTGCCAGCAGCGCTACCGGGACAGTGATCTCTGGAAACACCATATATTTT
NA | TRBD1 | TRBJ1-4 | TRBV16 | CASSQGDRRSVTNEKLFF | TGTGCCAGCAGCCAAGGGGACAGGAGGTCGGTAACTAATGAAAAACTGTTTTTT
NA | TRBD1 | TRBJ1-2 | TRBV9 | CASTSSRQGQGGYTF | TGTGCCAGCACCTCCTCCCGACAGGGACAGGGCGGCTACACCTTC
NA | NA | TRBJ1-3 | TRBV19 | CASSITGSGNTIYF | TGTGCCAGTAGTATAACGGGGTCTGGAAACACCATATATTTT
NA | NA | TRBJ2-7 | TRBV7-2 | CASSGAAYNEQYF | TGTGCCAGCAGCGGGGCAGCTTACAACGAGCAGTACTTC
NA | TRBD1 | TRBJ1-4 | TRBV9 | CASSGGQTEKLFF | TGTGCCAGCAGCGGGGGACAGACTGAAAAACTGTTTTTT
NA | NA | TRBJ1-1 | TRBV7-2 | CASSLPTNTEAFF | TGTGCCAGCAGCTTGCCTACGAACACTGAAGCTTTCTTT
NA | TRBD1 | TRBJ2-7 | TRBV29-1 | CSVDGTGTQQYF | TGCAGCGTAGACGGGACAGGGACGCAGCAGTACTTC
NA | NA | TRBJ1-4 | TRBV5-1 | CASNSGRVSEKLFF | TGCGCCAGCAATTCTGGCAGGGTTAGTGAAAAACTGTTTTTT
NA | TRBD2 | TRBJ2-1 | TRBV5-1 | CASSLAGLAGGYNEQFF | TGCGCCAGCAGCTTGGCCGGACTAGCGGGGGGCTACAATGAGCAGTTCTTC
NA | NA | TRBJ2-1 | TRBV24-1 | CATGAVNEQFF | TGTGCCACCGGTGCCGTCAATGAGCAGTTCTTC
NA | NA | TRBJ2-2 | TRBV13 | CASRILGGNTGELFF | TGTGCCAGCAGAATACTCGGGGGGAACACCGGGGAGCTGTTTTTT
once | NA | TRBJ1-2 | TRBV5-5 | CASSLVVVDGYTF | TGTGCCAGCAGCTTGGTAGTCGTGGATGGCTACACCTTC
NA | TRBD1 | TRBJ2-1 | TRBV5-1 | CASRMTGGSYNEQFF | TGCGCCAGCAGGATGACAGGGGGCTCCTACAATGAGCAGTTCTTC
NA | TRBD1 | TRBJ1-1 | TRBV14 | CATTRDRGIRTEAFF | TGTGCCACTACCCGGGACAGGGGAATTCGAACTGAAGCTTTCTTT
NA | TRBD2 | TRBJ2-1 | TRBV7-8 | CASSLGGPGLVTYNEQFF | TGTGCCAGCAGCTTGGGGGGGCCGGGACTAGTTACTTACAATGAGCAGTTCTTC
NA | NA | TRBJ1-5 | TRBV7-2 | CASSPQRGQPQHF | TGTGCCAGCAGCCCCCAACGGGGTCAGCCCCAGCATTTT
NA | NA | TRBJ1-1 | TRBV28 | CASNIRTPNTEAFF | TGTGCCAGCAATATTAGGACACCGAACACTGAAGCTTTCTTT
NA | NA | TRBJ1-3 | TRBV6-5 | CASSFTGQLSGNTIYF | TGTGCCAGCAGTTTCACTGGACAGCTCTCTGGAAACACCATATATTTT
NA | NA | TRBJ1-1 | TRBV3-1/TRBV3-2 | CASSQNRVSTEAFF | TGTGCCAGCAGCCAAAACAGGGTCAGCACTGAAGCTTTCTTT
NA | NA | TRBJ2-7 | TRBV25-1 | CASSWGPYEQYF | TGTGCCAGCAGTTGGGGCCCCTACGAGCAGTACTTC
NA | NA | TRBJ1-2 | TRBV3-1/TRBV3-2 | CASRKAGTPYGYTF | TGTGCCAGCAGAAAAGCCGGGACCCCCTATGGCTACACCTTC
NA | NA | TRBJ1-2 | TRBV7-9 | CASSYGQVDGYTF | TGTGCCAGCAGCTACGGGCAGGTCGATGGCTACACCTTC
once | NA | TRBJ2-7 | TRBV19 | CVQVGGAYEQYF | TGTGTCCAGGTTGGGGGTGCCTACGAGCAGTACTTC
NA | NA | TRBJ2-1 | TRBV11-2 | CASSLQKTGNNEQFF | TGTGCCAGCAGCTTACAAAAGACTGGGAACAATGAGCAGTTCTTC
NA | TRBD2 | TRBJ2-5 | TRBV29-1 | CSAGPGGPGETQYF | TGCAGCGCCGGCCCGGGGGGGCCCGGAGAGACCCAGTACTTC
NA | NA | TRBJ2-1 | TRBV6-5 | CASSYGGPYNEQFF | TGTGCCAGCAGTTACGGTGGCCCCTACAATGAGCAGTTCTTC
NA | TRBD1 | TRBJ1-2 | TRBV28 | CASSSDRGSNYGYTF | TGTGCCAGCAGTTCGGACAGGGGGTCTAACTATGGCTACACCTTC
once | NA | TRBJ2-1 | TRBV2 | CASVSDRYNEQFF | TGTGCCAGCGTGAGTGATCGTTACAATGAGCAGTTCTTC
NA | NA | TRBJ1-6 | TRBV28 | CASRPGWESSPLHF | TGTGCCAGCAGGCCGGGTTGGGAGAGTTCACCCCTCCACTTT
NA | TRBD1 | TRBJ2-3 | TRBV10-3 | CAIKAAGGRTDTQYF | TGTGCCATCAAAGCGGCAGGGGGACGCACAGATACGCAGTATTTT
NA | NA | TRBJ2-6 | TRBV5-6 | CASSWEQGAGANVLTF | TGTGCCAGCAGCTGGGAACAGGGTGCTGGGGCCAACGTCCTGACTTTC
NA | NA | TRBJ1-6 | TRBV3-1/TRBV3-2 | CASSPGSSYNSPLHF | TGTGCCAGCAGCCCAGGGAGCTCCTATAATTCACCCCTCCACTTT
NA | NA | TRBJ1-3 | TRBV18 | CASSTSAGAGNTIYF | TGTGCCAGCTCAACGTCAGCAGGGGCAGGAAACACCATATATTTT
NA | TRBD2 | TRBJ2-2 | TRBV28 | CASSPTGLAGVTGELFF | TGTGCCAGCAGTCCGACGGGACTAGCGGGCGTTACCGGGGAGCTGTTTTTT
NA | TRBD1 | TRBJ1-2 | TRBV6-2/TRBV6-3 | CASSRSGTGNYGYTF | TGTGCCAGCAGTCGCTCCGGGACAGGGAACTATGGCTACACCTTC
NA | NA | TRBJ1-4 | TRBV7-6 | CASSLVTGTNEKLFF | TGTGCCAGCAGCTTAGTAACGGGTACTAATGAAAAACTGTTTTTT
NA | NA | TRBJ1-6 | TRBV14 | CASSSAHGSPLHF | TGTGCCAGCAGCTCGGCCCATGGTTCACCCCTCCACTTT
NA | NA | TRBJ1-3 | TRBV7-2 | CASSSISRNTIYF | TGTGCCAGCAGCTCGATCAGCAGAAACACCATATATTTT
NA | TRBD1 | TRBJ1-2 | TRBV19 | CASSSGQGGTSYGYTF | TGTGCCAGTAGTTCTGGACAGGGAGGGACCTCCTATGGCTACACCTTC
NA | TRBD1 | TRBJ1-3 | TRBV18 | CASDRGTGNTIYF | TGTGCCAGCGACAGGGGCACCGGAAACACCATATATTTT
NA | NA | TRBJ1-1 | TRBV18 | CASSPDSLSEAFF | TGTGCCAGCTCACCGGACAGTCTCTCTGAAGCTTTCTTT
NA | NA | TRBJ1-1 | TRBV19 | CATLAPGLSEAFF | TGTGCCACCCTCGCCCCGGGTTTGAGTGAAGCTTTCTTT